This is a list of T cell receptor beta chains from one sample in a study of T cell responses to AZD1222 COVID-19 vaccine. This table comes from immunoSEQ multiplex PCR, and its TCRdb copy is limited to in-frame clones, with some not included. The sample contains under 200,000 clones, 88% of which appear only once. Here the sequenced sample was peripheral blood, taken 28 days after the second AZD1222 dose. These receptors all stem from an adult who received the AZD1222 COVID-19 vaccine. Both conserved end residues are part of each CDR3. The order of the fields is CDR3 length, D gene, J gene, V gene, clone size, CDR3 DNA, CDR3 protein. The D gene is left open where the match is weak. Only some rows state a clone size, as once, few, many or a class for expanded clones.

CDR3 length: 13; D gene: -; J gene: TRBJ1-1; V gene: TRBV6-2/TRBV6-3; clone size: -; CDR3 DNA: TGTGCCAGCAGTTACTCGACAGCCACTGAAGCTTTCTTT; CDR3 protein: CASSYSTATEAFF
CDR3 length: 14; D gene: TRBD1; J gene: TRBJ2-3; V gene: TRBV19; clone size: few; CDR3 DNA: TGTGCCAGTAGTGAGGCTAGGGGGCCAGATACGCAGTATTTT; CDR3 protein: CASSEARGPDTQYF
CDR3 length: 17; D gene: TRBD2; J gene: TRBJ2-7; V gene: TRBV28; clone size: -; CDR3 DNA: TGTGCCAGCAGTTTAACTGGGACTAGCGGGAGGGGTTACGAGCAGTACTTC; CDR3 protein: CASSLTGTSGRGYEQYF
CDR3 length: 13; D gene: -; J gene: TRBJ1-5; V gene: TRBV30; clone size: -; CDR3 DNA: TGTGCCTGGAGTGCAGGGTCGGAGCAGCCCCAGCATTTT; CDR3 protein: CAWSAGSEQPQHF
CDR3 length: 15; D gene: TRBD1; J gene: TRBJ2-1; V gene: TRBV5-8; clone size: once; CDR3 DNA: TGTGCCAGCAGCTCCGGGACAGGGGGCCTCAATGAGCAGTTCTTC; CDR3 protein: CASSSGTGGLNEQFF
CDR3 length: 15; D gene: TRBD1; J gene: TRBJ2-3; V gene: TRBV9; clone size: -; CDR3 DNA: TGTGCCAGCAGCGGTCGACAGGGTCTCACAGATACGCAGTATTTT; CDR3 protein: CASSGRQGLTDTQYF
CDR3 length: 14; D gene: TRBD1; J gene: TRBJ1-2; V gene: TRBV5-1; clone size: -; CDR3 DNA: TGCGCCAGCAGCTCCGGGACAGGGGGCCTTGGCTACACCTTC; CDR3 protein: CASSSGTGGLGYTF
CDR3 length: 12; D gene: -; J gene: TRBJ2-7; V gene: TRBV28; clone size: -; CDR3 DNA: TGTGCCAGCAGGTCCGCCACGACGGAGCAGTACTTC; CDR3 protein: CASRSATTEQYF
CDR3 length: 15; D gene: -; J gene: TRBJ1-1; V gene: TRBV30; clone size: -; CDR3 DNA: TGTGCCTGGAGTGTGGGGGGAAGGGGGGGCACTGAAGCTTTCTTT; CDR3 protein: CAWSVGGRGGTEAFF
CDR3 length: 15; D gene: TRBD2; J gene: TRBJ2-1; V gene: TRBV11-2; clone size: -; CDR3 DNA: TGTGCCAGCACCCTGAGGCGGGAGGGGGGCAATGAGCAGTTCTTC; CDR3 protein: CASTLRREGGNEQFF
CDR3 length: 16; D gene: TRBD1; J gene: TRBJ1-1; V gene: TRBV6-2/TRBV6-3; clone size: -; CDR3 DNA: TGTGCCAGCAGTTACTCCGACAGGGCGCTCAACACTGAAGCTTTCTTT; CDR3 protein: CASSYSDRALNTEAFF
CDR3 length: 16; D gene: -; J gene: TRBJ2-1; V gene: TRBV7-6; clone size: -; CDR3 DNA: TGTGCCAGCAGCTTAGCTCCCAGCGGATACTACAATGAGCAGTTCTTC; CDR3 protein: CASSLAPSGYYNEQFF
CDR3 length: 14; D gene: TRBD2; J gene: TRBJ2-7; V gene: TRBV7-9; clone size: -; CDR3 DNA: TGTGCCAGCAGCTCCCGGGACTATACCTACGAGCAGTACTTC; CDR3 protein: CASSSRDYTYEQYF
CDR3 length: 16; D gene: -; J gene: TRBJ2-2; V gene: TRBV24-1; clone size: -; CDR3 DNA: TGTGCCACCAGTGATCCGCAGGGTTGGGACACCGGGGAGCTGTTTTTT; CDR3 protein: CATSDPQGWDTGELFF
CDR3 length: 14; D gene: -; J gene: TRBJ2-2; V gene: TRBV6-5; clone size: -; CDR3 DNA: TGTGCCAGCAGTTGGGGGGCGAACACCGGGGAGCTGTTTTTT; CDR3 protein: CASSWGANTGELFF
CDR3 length: 14; D gene: -; J gene: TRBJ2-7; V gene: TRBV18; clone size: -; CDR3 DNA: TGTGCCAGCTCACCACTACCTGCCTCCTACGAGCAGTACTTC; CDR3 protein: CASSPLPASYEQYF
CDR3 length: 16; D gene: -; J gene: TRBJ1-6; V gene: TRBV28; clone size: once; CDR3 DNA: TGTGCCAGCAGTTTGTATGTAACAGGAGGATGTTCACCCCTCCACTTT; CDR3 protein: CASSLYVTGGCSPLHF
CDR3 length: 15; D gene: TRBD1; J gene: TRBJ2-5; V gene: TRBV27; clone size: once; CDR3 DNA: TGTGCCAGCAGTTTATGGGACAGGGGGCTTGAGACCCAGTACTTC; CDR3 protein: CASSLWDRGLETQYF
CDR3 length: 15; D gene: TRBD1; J gene: TRBJ2-7; V gene: TRBV7-2; clone size: -; CDR3 DNA: TGTGCCAGCAGCTTAGGCGACAGGGTACTGATCGAGCAGTACTTC; CDR3 protein: CASSLGDRVLIEQYF
CDR3 length: 15; D gene: TRBD1; J gene: TRBJ1-1; V gene: TRBV18; clone size: once; CDR3 DNA: TGTGCCAGCTCACCACCAGGGGGCGGATCCACTGAAGCTTTCTTT; CDR3 protein: CASSPPGGGSTEAFF
CDR3 length: 18; D gene: -; J gene: TRBJ2-2; V gene: TRBV10-1; clone size: -; CDR3 DNA: TGCGCCAGCACCCCGGGACACAGGAGGGGAGTGTGCACCGGGGAGCTGTTTTTT; CDR3 protein: CASTPGHRRGVCTGELFF
CDR3 length: 14; D gene: -; J gene: TRBJ2-7; V gene: TRBV28; clone size: -; CDR3 DNA: TGTGCCAGCAGTCCCTGGGGCAGTGTTTACGAGCAGTACTTC; CDR3 protein: CASSPWGSVYEQYF
CDR3 length: 14; D gene: -; J gene: TRBJ2-2; V gene: TRBV14; clone size: -; CDR3 DNA: TGTGCCAGCAGCCAAGCCCGGCTCACCGGGGAGCTGTTTTTT; CDR3 protein: CASSQARLTGELFF
CDR3 length: 15; D gene: TRBD2; J gene: TRBJ2-7; V gene: TRBV7-2; clone size: -; CDR3 DNA: TGTGCCAGCAGCTTACGGCCGGGAGGGTCCTACGAGCAGTACTTC; CDR3 protein: CASSLRPGGSYEQYF
CDR3 length: 16; D gene: TRBD2; J gene: TRBJ2-1; V gene: TRBV19; clone size: few; CDR3 DNA: TGTGCCACCTCCCCCGGGGGCGGGAGGCCCTACAATGAGCAGTTCTTC; CDR3 protein: CATSPGGGRPYNEQFF
CDR3 length: 13; D gene: TRBD1; J gene: TRBJ2-1; V gene: TRBV7-2; clone size: -; CDR3 DNA: TGTGCCAGCAGCTTAGGACAGGGGAATGAGCAGTTCTTC; CDR3 protein: CASSLGQGNEQFF
CDR3 length: 18; D gene: TRBD1; J gene: TRBJ2-4; V gene: TRBV7-6; clone size: once; CDR3 DNA: TGTGCCAGCAGCTTAGAAGGACAGGGGCCTCGGAGCGGGAACATTCAGTACTTC; CDR3 protein: CASSLEGQGPRSGNIQYF
CDR3 length: 15; D gene: TRBD2; J gene: TRBJ2-1; V gene: TRBV6-5; clone size: -; CDR3 DNA: TGTGCCAGCAGTAAGGGACTAGCGGGAGTTTTTGAGCAGTTCTTC; CDR3 protein: CASSKGLAGVFEQFF
CDR3 length: 14; D gene: TRBD1; J gene: TRBJ2-2; V gene: TRBV24-1; clone size: once; CDR3 DNA: TGTGCCACCAGTGAGACAGGGTACACCGGGGAGCTGTTTTTT; CDR3 protein: CATSETGYTGELFF
CDR3 length: 14; D gene: -; J gene: TRBJ2-4; V gene: TRBV7-2; clone size: -; CDR3 DNA: TGTGCCAGCAGCTTTGGGGGGGCTAGGGACATTCAGTACTTC; CDR3 protein: CASSFGGARDIQYF
CDR3 length: 17; D gene: TRBD1; J gene: TRBJ2-2; V gene: TRBV4-3; clone size: -; CDR3 DNA: TGCGCCAGCAGCCAAGAGTATAGGGGGCTAAACACCGGGGAGCTGTTTTTT; CDR3 protein: CASSQEYRGLNTGELFF
CDR3 length: 13; D gene: -; J gene: TRBJ1-5; V gene: TRBV6-2/TRBV6-3; clone size: -; CDR3 DNA: TGTGCCAGCAGTTACGGAGGTCACCAGCCCCAGCATTTT; CDR3 protein: CASSYGGHQPQHF
CDR3 length: 15; D gene: -; J gene: TRBJ2-7; V gene: TRBV7-9; clone size: -; CDR3 DNA: TGTGCCAGCAGCTTAGGGAGGGGCAGCGCCTACGAGCAGTACTTC; CDR3 protein: CASSLGRGSAYEQYF
CDR3 length: 14; D gene: -; J gene: TRBJ2-1; V gene: TRBV15; clone size: -; CDR3 DNA: TGTGCCACCAGCAGAGGGGGCGGCTACAATGAGCAGTTCTTC; CDR3 protein: CATSRGGGYNEQFF
CDR3 length: 14; D gene: -; J gene: TRBJ2-6; V gene: TRBV9; clone size: -; CDR3 DNA: TGTGCCAGCAGCGGGGGTTCTGGGGCCAACGTCCTGACTTTC; CDR3 protein: CASSGGSGANVLTF
CDR3 length: 16; D gene: TRBD2; J gene: TRBJ2-7; V gene: TRBV6-2/TRBV6-3; clone size: few; CDR3 DNA: TGTGCCAGCAGTTACTCGAGAAGCGGGAGCTCCTACGAGCAGTACTTC; CDR3 protein: CASSYSRSGSSYEQYF
CDR3 length: 17; D gene: -; J gene: TRBJ1-5; V gene: TRBV24-1; clone size: few; CDR3 DNA: TGTGCCACCAGTGGGGGAGAAAAGGGAGGGCCCCATCAGCCCCAGCATTTT; CDR3 protein: CATSGGEKGGPHQPQHF
CDR3 length: 14; D gene: -; J gene: TRBJ2-7; V gene: TRBV2; clone size: -; CDR3 DNA: TGTGCCAGCACCCTACTCGCTGCTTCCGGCGAGCAGTACTTC; CDR3 protein: CASTLLAASGEQYF
CDR3 length: 14; D gene: -; J gene: TRBJ1-2; V gene: TRBV6-5; clone size: -; CDR3 DNA: TGTGCCAGCAGTTACTCGGGGGGGCTCTATGGCTACACCTTC; CDR3 protein: CASSYSGGLYGYTF
CDR3 length: 15; D gene: TRBD1; J gene: TRBJ1-6; V gene: TRBV5-6; clone size: -; CDR3 DNA: TGTGCCAGCAGCCCGGGACAGGGGGCGAATTCACCCCTCCACTTT; CDR3 protein: CASSPGQGANSPLHF
CDR3 length: 14; D gene: -; J gene: TRBJ1-5; V gene: TRBV28; clone size: -; CDR3 DNA: TGTGCCAGCAGTTTTTTGGGGGGGGGTCAGCCCCAGCATTTT; CDR3 protein: CASSFLGGGQPQHF
CDR3 length: 17; D gene: -; J gene: TRBJ2-7; V gene: TRBV19; clone size: -; CDR3 DNA: TGTGCCAGTAGTATCTCCCCTTCGGGGTTATACTCCTACGAGCAGTACTTC; CDR3 protein: CASSISPSGLYSYEQYF
CDR3 length: 15; D gene: TRBD2; J gene: TRBJ2-7; V gene: TRBV27; clone size: -; CDR3 DNA: TGTGCCAGCAGTTTTCTAGCGGGAACGTCCTACGAGCAGTACTTC; CDR3 protein: CASSFLAGTSYEQYF
CDR3 length: 15; D gene: TRBD1; J gene: TRBJ2-1; V gene: TRBV28; clone size: -; CDR3 DNA: TGTGCCAGCAGTAATTGGACAGGAACCTACAATGAGCAGCTCTTC; CDR3 protein: CASSNWTGTYNEQLF
CDR3 length: 13; D gene: TRBD1; J gene: TRBJ1-2; V gene: TRBV19; clone size: few; CDR3 DNA: TGTGCCAGCCGGGACAGTACTTTTTATGGCTACACCTTC; CDR3 protein: CASRDSTFYGYTF
CDR3 length: 11; D gene: -; J gene: TRBJ1-2; V gene: TRBV11-3; clone size: -; CDR3 DNA: TGTGCCAGCATCGCCCGTCTGGGCTACACCTTC; CDR3 protein: CASIARLGYTF
CDR3 length: 21; D gene: TRBD2; J gene: TRBJ2-7; V gene: TRBV19; clone size: once; CDR3 DNA: TGTGCCAGTAGTCCCCGGGGCAGGGAACTAGCGGGAGAGTCGTCTGAGAGAGAGCAGTACTTC; CDR3 protein: CASSPRGRELAGESSEREQYF
CDR3 length: 16; D gene: -; J gene: TRBJ2-1; V gene: TRBV19; clone size: -; CDR3 DNA: TGTGCCAGTAGTCCCCCCGGAGCAGGCTCCTACAATGAGCAGTTCTTC; CDR3 protein: CASSPPGAGSYNEQFF
CDR3 length: 17; D gene: TRBD2; J gene: TRBJ2-1; V gene: TRBV3-1/TRBV3-2; clone size: -; CDR3 DNA: TGTGCCAGCAGCCACCCGGGACTAGCGGGACCCTACAATGAGCAGTTCTTC; CDR3 protein: CASSHPGLAGPYNEQFF
CDR3 length: 15; D gene: TRBD1; J gene: TRBJ1-2; V gene: TRBV6-5; clone size: -; CDR3 DNA: TGTGCCAGCAGTTATAGGGGACAGGGGGCGCAGGGCTACACCTTC; CDR3 protein: CASSYRGQGAQGYTF
CDR3 length: 14; D gene: -; J gene: TRBJ2-2; V gene: TRBV2; clone size: -; CDR3 DNA: TGTGCCAGCAGTGGGACCGGGCTCACCGGGGAGCTGTTTTTT; CDR3 protein: CASSGTGLTGELFF
CDR3 length: 15; D gene: -; J gene: TRBJ2-3; V gene: TRBV7-2; clone size: few; CDR3 DNA: TGTGCCAGCAGCTTATTCGTCCGTCCCACAGATACGCAGTATTTT; CDR3 protein: CASSLFVRPTDTQYF
CDR3 length: 14; D gene: -; J gene: TRBJ2-7; V gene: TRBV14; clone size: -; CDR3 DNA: TGTGCCAGCAGCCAAGAGCTACATTCGTACGAGCAGTACTTC; CDR3 protein: CASSQELHSYEQYF
CDR3 length: 15; D gene: -; J gene: TRBJ2-3; V gene: TRBV7-2; clone size: -; CDR3 DNA: TGTGCCAGCAGCTTGTACCGGGGGCCCACAGATACGCAGTATTTT; CDR3 protein: CASSLYRGPTDTQYF
CDR3 length: 13; D gene: -; J gene: TRBJ1-2; V gene: TRBV5-5; clone size: -; CDR3 DNA: TGTGCCAGCAGCCGCGGGTGGAACTATGGCTACACCTTC; CDR3 protein: CASSRGWNYGYTF
CDR3 length: 15; D gene: TRBD1; J gene: TRBJ1-2; V gene: TRBV9; clone size: -; CDR3 DNA: TGTGCCAGCAGCGTAGGGAGGGGGCCGAACTATGGCTACACCTTC; CDR3 protein: CASSVGRGPNYGYTF
CDR3 length: 17; D gene: -; J gene: TRBJ2-2; V gene: TRBV4-3; clone size: once; CDR3 DNA: TGCGCCAGCAGCCAAGAAGAGGGGGGAGGAGGCACCGGGGAGCTGTTTTTT; CDR3 protein: CASSQEEGGGGTGELFF